These 18 T cell receptor beta chains came from one sample sequenced in a study of T cell changes during pregnancy in multiple sclerosis. TCRdb's table, derived via immunoSEQ multiplex PCR, lists solely in-frame clones and lacks some. This table has around 62,000 clones, roughly nine tenths appearing once. The sample here was peripheral blood, taken in the first trimester of pregnancy. The receptors here all came from a female donor with multiple sclerosis, enrolled in a pregnancy study.

The genes are TRBV10-1 and TRBJ2-2, with TRBD1 matching 9 bases. The V and J ends lost 6 bases and 5 bases, in that order; junction bases with no gene match: 1. This CDR3 comprises 13 residues. Germline CDR1 is WNHNN and CDR2 is SYGVQD (reference sequence). The CDR3 coding sequence is TGCGCCAGCAGGGGGACAGGGACCGGGGAGCTGTTTTTT. Encoded protein: CASRGTGTGELFF.

The chain recombines TRBV19 with TRBJ1-5; weak D call: TRBD1 (5 bases). Germline CDR1 is LNHDA and CDR2 is SQIVND (reference sequence). The CDR3 is 13 amino acids. The V end was cut by 7 bases, the J end by 7 bases, with 14 bases between. The CDR3 loop is CASTTGGEQPQHF. DNA of the CDR3: TGTGCCAGTACCACGGGGGGGGAGCAGCCCCAGCATTTT. The whole variable domain, remainder taken from reference TRBV19 and TRBJ1-5, is DGGITQSPKYLFRKEGQNVTLSCEQNLNHDAMYWYRQDPGQGLRLIYYSQIVNDFQKGDIAEGYSVSREKKESFPLTVTSAQKNPTAFYLCASTTGGEQPQHFGDGTRLSIL.

This chain joins TRBV4-2 and TRBJ2-7, with D possibly matching TRBD1 (6 bases). CDR3 length: 16 residues. Trimming cost V 1 base and J 3 bases, with 16 bases left between them. CDR1 LGHNA and CDR2 YNFKEQ come from the germline V gene. DNA for the CDR3: TGTGCCAGCAGCCAAGTCGTCAGGGGCCGGGACTACGAGCAGTACTTC. It specifies CASSQVVRGRDYEQYF.

This sequence joins TRBV19 and TRBJ2-1; 14 nucleotides line up with TRBD2. The CDR3 consists of 15 residues. V shed 7 bases, J shed 8 bases, and the junction held 7 bases outside the gene matches. The germline V gene encodes CDR1 LNHDA and CDR2 SQIVND (reference sequence). CDR3 bases: TGTGCCAGTACCGCGGGACTAGCGGGAGTCTATGAGCAGTTCTTC. It is translated as CASTAGLAGVYEQFF. Combining the CDR3 with reference TRBV19 and TRBJ2-1 gives the whole variable domain DGGITQSPKYLFRKEGQNVTLSCEQNLNHDAMYWYRQDPGQGLRLIYYSQIVNDFQKGDIAEGYSVSREKKESFPLTVTSAQKNPTAFYLCASTAGLAGVYEQFFGPGTRLTVL.

The chain links TRBV5-1 to TRBJ2-1; D is perhaps TRBD2 (6 bases). The CDR3 loop spans 14 amino acids. CDR1 and CDR2 (germline): SGHRS, YFSETQ. Between the trimmed V and J ends, which lost 3 bases and 10 bases, there was a span of 17 bases. The CDR3 nucleotides are TGCGCCAGCAGCTCCCTCCAGGCGGAGGGAGAGCAGTTCTTC. This encodes CASSSLQAEGEQFF.

The V call is TRBV6-5, the J call TRBJ1-2, with TRBD1 matching over 7 bases. The CDR3 has 14 amino acids. The germline V gene encodes CDR1 MNHEY and CDR2 SVGAGI. Trimming removed 8 bases from V and 4 bases from J; junction bases left unmatched: 10. The CDR3 nucleotides read TGTGCCAGCGCGGGGGGACAGTCCGGCTATGGCTACACCTTC. The encoded protein is CASAGGQSGYGYTF.

This clone is a singleton in its sample. The chain recombines TRBV5-6 with TRBJ1-4, with D possibly matching TRBD1 (6 bases). With 5 bases removed from V and 4 bases from J, the gap between germline ends came to 21 bases. This CDR3 has 17 residues. In germline, CDR1 is SGHDT, CDR2 YYEEEE. The CDR3, as DNA: TGTGCCAGCAGTGTGTACGGACAGACTTTTGGTAATGAAAAACTGTTTTTT. Protein sequence: CASSVYGQTFGNEKLFF. The full variable domain, with the rest looked up from reference TRBV5-6 and TRBJ1-4, is DAGVTQSPTHLIKTRGQQVTLRCSPKSGHDTVSWYQQALGQGPQFIFQYYEEEERQRGNFPDRFSGHQFPNYSSELNVNALLLGDSALYLCASSVYGQTFGNEKLFFGSGTQLSVL.

The chain recombines TRBV7-6 with TRBJ2-1; a weak D match, TRBD2 (5 bases). The length of the CDR3 is 14 residues. Germline lookup yields CDR1 SGHVS and CDR2 FNYEAQ. V was cut by 5 bases and J by 8 bases, with 16 bases left in between. CDR3 sequence: CASSPPRGSDEQFF. Written as DNA, the CDR3 is TGTGCCAGCAGCCCCCCCAGAGGGAGCGATGAGCAGTTCTTC. Full variable domain (remainder filled in from reference TRBV7-6 and TRBJ2-1): GAGVSQSPRYKVTKRGQDVALRCDPISGHVSLYWYRQALGQGPEFLTYFNYEAQQDKSGLPNDRFSAERPEGSISTLTIQRTEQRDSAMYRCASSPPRGSDEQFFGPGTRLTVL.

This clone was detected only once. The chain combines TRBV19 with TRBJ1-5; the match to TRBD1 covers 7 bases. J was trimmed by 5 bases and V by 5 bases; bases with no gene match: 3. The CDR3 spans 13 residues. CDR1 and CDR2 (germline): LNHDA, SQIVND (reference sequence). CDR3 coding DNA: TGTGCCAGTAGTGCCGACAGGGATCAGCCCCAGCATTTT. This codes for CASSADRDQPQHF.

This sequence joins TRBV30 and TRBJ2-4, with unresolved D. The CDR3 length is 14 residues. CDR1 and CDR2 from the germline V gene are GTSNPN and SVGIG (reference sequence). The germline V and J ends were trimmed by 0 bases and 7 bases, with 13 bases remaining between them. The CDR3 reads CAWSVLPSLNIQYF. The CDR3 region has the DNA TGTGCCTGGAGTGTACTGCCAAGTCTGAACATTCAGTACTTC.

The V call is TRBV19, the J call TRBJ1-2; D unresolved. The V end lost 10 bases, the J end lost 5 bases, and 8 bases lay between the germline ends. The CDR3 consists of 10 residues. Per the germline V gene, CDR1 is LNHDA and CDR2 is SQIVND (reference sequence). The CDR3 spells CATLTYGYTF. DNA for the CDR3: TGTGCCACCCTCACTTATGGCTACACCTTC. Based on the CDR3 plus reference TRBV19 and TRBJ1-2, the full variable domain is DGGITQSPKYLFRKEGQNVTLSCEQNLNHDAMYWYRQDPGQGLRLIYYSQIVNDFQKGDIAEGYSVSREKKESFPLTVTSAQKNPTAFYLCATLTYGYTFGSGTRLTVV.

The rearrangement links TRBV7-2 to TRBJ1-1; maybe TRBD1 (5 bases). Germline assignment: CDR1 SGHTA and CDR2 FQGNSA. V was clipped by 2 bases and J by 4 bases, with 11 bases between them. The CDR3 runs to 14 residues. CDR3 nucleotides: TGTGCCAGCAGCTTAAATCAGGGATTCACTGAAGCTTTCTTT. This translates into CASSLNQGFTEAFF. The complete variable domain, with remaining parts taken from reference TRBV7-2 and TRBJ1-1, reads GAGVSQSPSNKVTEKGKDVELRCDPISGHTALYWYRQSLGQGLEFLIYFQGNSAPDKSGLPSDRFSAERTGGSVSTLTIQRTQQEDSAVYLCASSLNQGFTEAFFGQGTRLTVV.

This chain links TRBV7-9 with TRBJ1-2; 8 nucleotides line up with TRBD1. V lost 0 bases and J lost 8; bases outside the gene matches: 20. The CDR3 has 19 residues. Germline V gives CDR1 SEHNR, CDR2 FQNEAQ (reference sequence). DNA of the CDR3: TGTGCCAGCAGCTTAGCAAACCCCTTACAAGGACAGGGAGGCCAGGGCTACACCTTC. Translation gives CASSLANPLQGQGGQGYTF.

This clone came up once. No DNA is shown, since the ends of the CDR3 on it are uncertain; the CDR3 is the one TCRdb lists. The CDR3 loop reads CSVRARGTSYEQYF. The J gene is TRBJ2-7, the V gene TRBV29-1; the table's D call of TRBD1 was not tested on the DNA. From germline, CDR1 is SQVTM and CDR2 ANQGSEA. The CDR3 is 14 residues long, ends included.

The CDR3 loop reads CASSAGQGSWETQYF. CDR3 DNA sequence: TGTGCCAGCAGTGCTGGACAGGGGTCTTGGGAGACCCAGTACTTC. The chain has TRBV25-1 and TRBJ2-5, with 9 bases aligning to TRBD1. Germline loops: CDR1 MGHDK, CDR2 SYGVNS. The CDR3 is made up of 15 amino acids. The J segment lost 5 bases and the V segment lost 4 bases, leaving 8 bases of the junction unmatched.

The J gene is TRBJ2-1, the V gene TRBV5-6, with 8 positions matching TRBD2. Trimming took 4 bases from V and 0 from J; bases not matched to a gene: 6. Germline lookup yields CDR1 SGHDT and CDR2 YYEEEE. CDR3 length: 16 amino acids. CDR3 nucleotides: TGTGCCAGCAGCCTACTAGCGGTCAGCTCCTACAATGAGCAGTTCTTC. It codes for CASSLLAVSSYNEQFF.

The chain joins TRBV11-2 to TRBJ2-1; perhaps TRBD2 as D (5 bases). CDR1 is SGHAT and CDR2 is FQNNGV in the germline V gene. The V gene lost 4 bases and the J gene lost 1 base, with 8 bases spanning the gap. There are 14 residues in the CDR3. CDR3 amino acids: CASSSSGSYNEQFF. The CDR3 coding sequence is TGTGCCAGCAGCTCCAGCGGATCCTACAATGAGCAGTTCTTC. The whole variable domain, filled in from reference TRBV11-2 and TRBJ2-1, reads EAGVAQSPRYKIIEKRQSVAFWCNPISGHATLYWYQQILGQGPKLLIQFQNNGVVDDSQLPKDRFSAERLKGVDSTLKIQPAKLEDSAVYLCASSSSGSYNEQFFGPGTRLTVL.

This clone showed up just once. The chain joins TRBV5-1 to TRBJ1-3, with 8 bases matching TRBD1. Germline CDR1 and CDR2: SGHRS and YFSETQ. V lost 6 bases to trimming and J lost 0 bases; unmatched junction nucleotides: 8. CDR3 length: 16 residues. CDR3 coding DNA: TGCGCCAGCACCAAAGGGGACAGGATCTCTGGAAACACCATATATTTT. Its translation is CASTKGDRISGNTIYF.